The present TCR beta chain was sequenced within a study of T-cell memory formation after mild COVID-19. TCRdb reanalysed the 5' RACE reads using MiXCR and keeps one entry per CDR3 protein. The sample records about 400,000 distinct CDR3 sequences, about 25% being singletons. Trimming took 0 bases from V and 13 from J, leaving 13 bases between them. This CDR3 contains 14 residues. Germline V lookup: CDR1 LGHNA, CDR2 YSLEER. The TCR sequence derives from an adult woman who had mild COVID-19 (a few samples of this study predate the infection). Cell type and time point are not known. The chain employs TRBV4-3 and TRBJ1-6; D gene uncertain. Sequencing was done on a sample of PBMCs or a T cell subset sorted from them (not recorded which). The CDR3 DNA is TGCGCCAGCAGCCAAGATACGACGGTGCCCCCCCTCCACTTT. It encodes CASSQDTTVPPLHF.